This is a list of T cell receptor beta chains from one sample in a study of blood T cell repertoires in COVID-19. Clones were sequenced by immunoSEQ multiplex PCR, and TCRdb holds only the in-frame ones, with some missing. The data hold over 140,000 clones, with 60% to 85% observed a single time. The sample consisted of peripheral blood. These receptors were taken from an elderly woman with active or convalescent COVID-19. Each CDR3 is given without its conserved first and last residue. The order of the fields is clone size, V gene, D gene, J gene, CDR3 protein. D genes are given only for firm matches. Not all rows give a size; the values are once, few, many and, for expanded clones, a class.

.	TRBV7-9	.	TRBJ1-1	ASSLRRGNTEAF
once	TRBV4-1	TRBD1	TRBJ2-7	ASSQEPLDRGYEQY
.	TRBV9	TRBD1	TRBJ1-1	ASSPQNRGLTEAF
.	TRBV7-7	.	TRBJ2-3	ASSSGQSTDTQY
few	TRBV9	.	TRBJ2-1	ASSVVGHGSFEQF
.	TRBV10-2	TRBD1	TRBJ1-1	ASSENQGAAEAF
.	TRBV4-2	.	TRBJ2-1	ASSPGLVSSYNEQF
.	TRBV11-3	TRBD1	TRBJ2-7	ASSARTGDHEQY
.	TRBV5-3	.	TRBJ1-4	ARSLDRSWGGHEKLF
.	TRBV11-3	.	TRBJ2-3	ASSLDGPRRGADTQY
few	TRBV9	.	TRBJ1-1	ASSVVLSDTEAF
.	TRBV25-1	.	TRBJ2-3	ASSDRVVGPDTQY
.	TRBV28	TRBD1	TRBJ2-5	ASSPTGGRETQY
once	TRBV18	TRBD1	TRBJ1-2	ASSLTGGYGYT
.	TRBV3-1/TRBV3-2	.	TRBJ1-3	ASSQVQRRGSGNTIY
.	TRBV5-4	TRBD1	TRBJ1-3	ASSPYGRQGISGNTIY
.	TRBV9	TRBD2	TRBJ2-1	ASSVRSGGAYNEQF
.	TRBV2	.	TRBJ2-1	ASSEEWSLTVYNEQF
.	TRBV19	.	TRBJ1-2	ASSPLAGYGYT
.	TRBV5-6	.	TRBJ2-7	ASARRATELEQY
.	TRBV7-3	TRBD2	TRBJ2-1	ASSLGLANEQF
.	TRBV28	.	TRBJ1-2	ASSSVTGYT
once	TRBV13	TRBD2	TRBJ2-3	ASSFRSTSGGPLTDTQY
.	TRBV5-1	TRBD1	TRBJ1-3	ASSWDSSGNTIY
.	TRBV5-1	TRBD2	TRBJ2-7	ASSLGLAGYYEQY
.	TRBV9	TRBD2	TRBJ2-5	ASSRILPFSGGRETQY
.	TRBV6-2/TRBV6-3	TRBD1	TRBJ2-7	ASSYLDRGYEQY
.	TRBV30	.	TRBJ1-1	AWAITGVNTEAF
.	TRBV11-2	TRBD1	TRBJ1-6	ASSLERTGVNSPLH
.	TRBV7-3	TRBD2	TRBJ2-3	ASSSRTSGPTDTQY
.	TRBV5-5	.	TRBJ2-1	ASSLVRGGEQF